This T cell receptor (beta chain) was captured in a study of PD-1 blockade in classical Hodgkin lymphoma. TCRdb's copy holds only in-frame clones and misses some; the assay was immunoSEQ multiplex PCR. The table records just over 60,000 clones, about 87% of them present only once. The CDR3 is made up of 14 amino acids. Trimming left V 3 bases short and J 2 bases short, with 9 bases between. The germline V gene has CDR1 SGHTA and CDR2 FQGNSA. All the patients suffered relapse after autologous stem cell transplantation, and brentuximab vedotin exposure differed. This chain connects TRBV7-2 to TRBJ2-3; unclear D gene. The sample consisted of peripheral blood mononuclear cells (PBMCs), taken at baseline. This receptor was obtained from a human donor with classical Hodgkin lymphoma. The DNA for the CDR3 is TGTGCCAGCAGCTTTGGCCAGAACACAGATACGCAGTATTTT. It yields the protein CASSFGQNTDTQYF.